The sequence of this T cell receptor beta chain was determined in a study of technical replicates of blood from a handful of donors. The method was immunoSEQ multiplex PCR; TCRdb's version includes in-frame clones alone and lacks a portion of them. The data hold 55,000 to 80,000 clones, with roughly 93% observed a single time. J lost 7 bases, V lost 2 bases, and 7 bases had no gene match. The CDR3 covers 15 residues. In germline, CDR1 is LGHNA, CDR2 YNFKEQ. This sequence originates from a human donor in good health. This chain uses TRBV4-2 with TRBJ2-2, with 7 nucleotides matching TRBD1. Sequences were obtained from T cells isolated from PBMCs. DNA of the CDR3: TGTGCCAGCAGCCAACCCAACAGGGGCGGCGGGGAGCTGTTTTTT. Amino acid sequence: CASSQPNRGGGELFF.